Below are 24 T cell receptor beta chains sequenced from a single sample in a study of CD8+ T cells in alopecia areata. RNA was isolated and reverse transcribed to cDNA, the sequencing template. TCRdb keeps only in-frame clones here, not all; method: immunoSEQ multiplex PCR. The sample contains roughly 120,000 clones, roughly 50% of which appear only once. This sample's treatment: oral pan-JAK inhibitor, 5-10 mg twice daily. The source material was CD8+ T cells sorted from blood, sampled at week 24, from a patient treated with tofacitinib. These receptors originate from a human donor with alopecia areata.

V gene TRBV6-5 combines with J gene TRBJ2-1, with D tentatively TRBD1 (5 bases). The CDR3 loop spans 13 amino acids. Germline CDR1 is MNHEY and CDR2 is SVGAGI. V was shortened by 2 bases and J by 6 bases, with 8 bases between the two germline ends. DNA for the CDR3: TGTGCCAGCAGTTACCCTGGGGCCAATGAGCAGTTCTTC. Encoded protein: CASSYPGANEQFF.

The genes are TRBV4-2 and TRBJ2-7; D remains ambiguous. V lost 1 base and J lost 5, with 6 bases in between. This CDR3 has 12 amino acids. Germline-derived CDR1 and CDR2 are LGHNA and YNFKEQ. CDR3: CASSQGRNEQYF. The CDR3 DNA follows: TGTGCCAGCAGCCAAGGTCGAAACGAGCAGTACTTC.

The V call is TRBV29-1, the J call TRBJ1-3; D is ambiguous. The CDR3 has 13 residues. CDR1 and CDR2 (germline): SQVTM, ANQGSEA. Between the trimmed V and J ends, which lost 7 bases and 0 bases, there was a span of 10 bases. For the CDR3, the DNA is TGCAGCGCTGCCCGGGCCTCTGGAAACACCATATATTTT. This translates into CSAARASGNTIYF.

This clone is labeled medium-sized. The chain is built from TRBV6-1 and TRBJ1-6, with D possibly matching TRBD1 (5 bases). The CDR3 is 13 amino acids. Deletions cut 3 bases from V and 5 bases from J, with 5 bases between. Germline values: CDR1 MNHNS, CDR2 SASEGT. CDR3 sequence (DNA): TGTGCCAGCAGTGACAGGGATAATTCACCCCTCCACTTT. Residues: CASSDRDNSPLHF.

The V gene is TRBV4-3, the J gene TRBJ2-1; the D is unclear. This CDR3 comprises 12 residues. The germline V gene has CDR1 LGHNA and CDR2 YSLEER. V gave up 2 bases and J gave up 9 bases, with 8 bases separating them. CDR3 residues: CASSQRKGEQFF. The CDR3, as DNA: TGCGCCAGCAGCCAAAGGAAGGGTGAGCAGTTCTTC.

The CDR3 sequence: CASSQYRVPYEQYF. Here the CDR3 DNA reads TGTGCCAGCAGCCAATACAGGGTCCCCTACGAGCAGTACTTC. This chain links TRBV14 with TRBJ2-7, with D maybe TRBD1 (6 bases). The CDR3 is 14 residues long. In germline, CDR1 is SGHDN, CDR2 FVKESK. V was pared by 2 bases and J by 2 bases, with 10 bases between.

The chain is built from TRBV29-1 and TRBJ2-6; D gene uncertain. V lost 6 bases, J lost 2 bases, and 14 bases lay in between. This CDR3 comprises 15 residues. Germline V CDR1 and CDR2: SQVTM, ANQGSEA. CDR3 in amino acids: CSVGQAQAGANVLTF. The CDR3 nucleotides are TGCAGCGTCGGGCAGGCGCAGGCTGGGGCCAACGTCCTGACTTTC.

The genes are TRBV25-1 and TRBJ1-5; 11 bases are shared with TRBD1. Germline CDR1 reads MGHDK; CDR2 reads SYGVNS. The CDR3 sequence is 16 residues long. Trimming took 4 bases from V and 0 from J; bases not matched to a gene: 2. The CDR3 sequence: CASSGDRGDSNQPQHF. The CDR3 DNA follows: TGTGCCAGCAGTGGGGACAGGGGGGATAGCAATCAGCCCCAGCATTTT.

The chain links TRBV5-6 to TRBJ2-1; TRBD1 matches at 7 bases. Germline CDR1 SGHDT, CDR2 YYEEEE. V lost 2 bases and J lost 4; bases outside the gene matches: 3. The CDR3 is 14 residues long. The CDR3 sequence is CASSFRDSYNEQFF. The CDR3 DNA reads TGTGCCAGCAGCTTCCGGGACAGTTACAATGAGCAGTTCTTC.

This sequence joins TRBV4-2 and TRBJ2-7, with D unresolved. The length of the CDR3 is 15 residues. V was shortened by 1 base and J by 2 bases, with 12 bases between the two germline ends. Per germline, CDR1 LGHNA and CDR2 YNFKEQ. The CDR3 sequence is CASSQAHFETYEQYF. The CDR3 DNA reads TGTGCCAGCAGCCAAGCGCATTTTGAAACCTACGAGCAGTACTTC.

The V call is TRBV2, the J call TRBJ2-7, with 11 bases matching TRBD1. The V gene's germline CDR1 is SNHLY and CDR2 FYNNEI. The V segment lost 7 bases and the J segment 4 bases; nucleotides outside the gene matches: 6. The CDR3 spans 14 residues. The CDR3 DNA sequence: TGTGCCAGCACCGGGACAGGGGGTCAATACGAGCAGTACTTC. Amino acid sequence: CASTGTGGQYEQYF.

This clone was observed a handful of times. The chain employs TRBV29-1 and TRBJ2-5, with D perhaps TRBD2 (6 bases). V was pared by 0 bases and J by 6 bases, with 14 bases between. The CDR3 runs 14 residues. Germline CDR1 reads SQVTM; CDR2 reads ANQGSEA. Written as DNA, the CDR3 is TGCAGCGTTGAAGATCATACTAGCTGGAAGACCCAGTACTTC. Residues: CSVEDHTSWKTQYF.

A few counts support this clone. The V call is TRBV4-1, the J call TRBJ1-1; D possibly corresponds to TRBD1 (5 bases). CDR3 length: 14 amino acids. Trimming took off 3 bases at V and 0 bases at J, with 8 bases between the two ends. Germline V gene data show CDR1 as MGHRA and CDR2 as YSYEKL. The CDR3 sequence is CASSQTELNTEAFF. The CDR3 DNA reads TGCGCCAGCAGCCAGACAGAACTGAACACTGAAGCTTTCTTT.

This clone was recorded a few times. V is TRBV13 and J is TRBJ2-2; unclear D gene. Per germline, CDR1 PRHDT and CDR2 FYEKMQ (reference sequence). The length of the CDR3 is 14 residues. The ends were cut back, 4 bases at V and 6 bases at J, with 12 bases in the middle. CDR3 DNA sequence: TGTGCCAGCAGCTCCGAATGGGGTTCCGGGGAGCTGTTTTTT. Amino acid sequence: CASSSEWGSGELFF. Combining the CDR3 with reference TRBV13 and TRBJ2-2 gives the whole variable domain AAGVIQSPRHLIKEKRETATLKCYPIPRHDTVYWYQQGPGQDPQFLISFYEKMQSDKGSIPDRFSAQQFSDYHSELNMSSLELGDSALYFCASSSEWGSGELFFGEGSRLTVL.

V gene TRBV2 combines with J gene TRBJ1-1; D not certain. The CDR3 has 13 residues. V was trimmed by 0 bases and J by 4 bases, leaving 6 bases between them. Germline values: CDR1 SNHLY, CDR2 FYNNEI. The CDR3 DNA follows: TGTGCCAGCAGTGAAGCGCTTCCCACTGAAGCTTTCTTT. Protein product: CASSEALPTEAFF.

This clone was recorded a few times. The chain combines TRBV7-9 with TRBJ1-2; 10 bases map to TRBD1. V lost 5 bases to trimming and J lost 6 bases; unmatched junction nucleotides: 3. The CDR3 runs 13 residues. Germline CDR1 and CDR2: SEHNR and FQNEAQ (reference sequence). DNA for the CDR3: TGTGCCAGCAGCGAGGACAGGGGGAATGGCTACACCTTC. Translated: CASSEDRGNGYTF.

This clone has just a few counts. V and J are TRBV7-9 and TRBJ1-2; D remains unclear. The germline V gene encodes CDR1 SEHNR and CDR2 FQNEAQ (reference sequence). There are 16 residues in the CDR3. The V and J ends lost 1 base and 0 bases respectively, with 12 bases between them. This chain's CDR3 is CASSLVGPEPNYGYTF. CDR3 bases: TGTGCCAGCAGCTTAGTCGGTCCGGAGCCTAACTATGGCTACACCTTC.

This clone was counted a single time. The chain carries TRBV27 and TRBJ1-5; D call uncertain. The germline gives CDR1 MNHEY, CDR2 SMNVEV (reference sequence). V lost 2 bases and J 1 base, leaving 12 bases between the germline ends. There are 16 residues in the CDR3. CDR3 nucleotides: TGTGCCAGCAGTTTACTTGGAAAACGGAGCAATCAGCCCCAGCATTTT. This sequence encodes CASSLLGKRSNQPQHF.

CDR3 protein: CASSLEAPKDGYTF. Written as DNA, the CDR3 is TGTGCCAGCAGCTTAGAGGCCCCTAAGGATGGCTACACCTTC. The chain recombines TRBV7-9 with TRBJ1-2; the D is unclear. With 1 base removed from V and 6 bases from J, the gap between germline ends came to 12 bases. Germline V gives CDR1 SEHNR, CDR2 FQNEAQ (reference sequence). CDR3 size: 14 residues.

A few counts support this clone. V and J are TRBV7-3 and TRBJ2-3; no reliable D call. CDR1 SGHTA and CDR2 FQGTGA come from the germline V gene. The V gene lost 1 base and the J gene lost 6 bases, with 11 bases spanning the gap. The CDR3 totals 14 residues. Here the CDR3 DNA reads TGTGCCAGCAGCTTAATTCGTGCGCGGGATACGCAGTATTTT. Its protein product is CASSLIRARDTQYF.

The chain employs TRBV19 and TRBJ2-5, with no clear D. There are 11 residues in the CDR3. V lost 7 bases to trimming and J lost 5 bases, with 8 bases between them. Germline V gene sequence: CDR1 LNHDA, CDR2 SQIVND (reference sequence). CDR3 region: CASTLGETQYF. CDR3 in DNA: TGTGCCAGTACCCTGGGGGAGACCCAGTACTTC.

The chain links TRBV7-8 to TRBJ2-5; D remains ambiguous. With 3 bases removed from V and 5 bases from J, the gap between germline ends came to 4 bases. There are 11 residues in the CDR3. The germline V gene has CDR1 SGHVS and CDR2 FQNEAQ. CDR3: CASSFGETQYF. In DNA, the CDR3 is TGTGCCAGCAGCTTCGGGGAGACCCAGTACTTC.

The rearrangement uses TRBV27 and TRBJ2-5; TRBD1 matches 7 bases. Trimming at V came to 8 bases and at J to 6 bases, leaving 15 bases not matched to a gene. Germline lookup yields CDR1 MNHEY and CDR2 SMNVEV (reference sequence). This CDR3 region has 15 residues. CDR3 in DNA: TGTGCCAGCCGCATGGCTGAGGGGGCCGTCAAGACCCAGTACTTC. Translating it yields CASRMAEGAVKTQYF.

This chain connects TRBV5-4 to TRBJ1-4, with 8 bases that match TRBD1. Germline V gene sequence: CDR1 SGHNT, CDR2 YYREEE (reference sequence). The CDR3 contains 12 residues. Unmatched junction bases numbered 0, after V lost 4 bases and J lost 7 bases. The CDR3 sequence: CASSGQGEKLFF. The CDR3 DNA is TGTGCCAGCAGCGGACAGGGTGAAAAACTGTTTTTT.